There are many counts of the clone carrying this TCR beta chain. From the PCR reads, TCRdb called clonotypes with MiXCR, one entry per CDR3 protein. The sample consists of some 94,000 distinct CDR3 sequences, around 25% of them appearing once. The V gene end was trimmed by 1 base and the J gene end by 4 bases; junction bases not matched to a gene: 8. CDR3 length: 15 residues. Germline V CDR1 and CDR2: SQVTM, ANQGSEA. Sorting isolated naive CD8 T cells as CD8+CD4-CCR7+CD45RA+ events. This sample was included in a study of molecular identifiers for immune sequencing clone quantification. Overall study: In replicates, the authors split RNA from around 18,000 or 91,000 naive CD8 cells five ways and sequenced four.

Sequencing used naive CD8+ T cells from blood, with Jurkat cell RNA spiked in. Specified subset: FACS-sorted CD8+CD4-CCR7+CD45RA+ naive T cells. The receptor comes from a human donor in good health. Some libraries in this study had Jurkat cell RNA spiked in. The J gene is TRBJ2-7, the V gene TRBV29-1; TRBD1 matches 9 bases. The CDR3 DNA follows: TGCAGCGTTGAAGGTCCGGGACAGGGAAATTACGAGCAGTACTTC. As protein: CSVEGPGQGNYEQYF.